The clone carrying this T cell receptor (beta chain) occurred many times. Its antigen is unidentified. Generation of TCR beta libraries employed quantitative 5'-RACE incorporating molecular barcodes. TCRdb used MiXCR to reprocess the 5' RACE reads, holding one entry per CDR3 protein. The sample contains around 250,000 distinct CDR3 sequences, about 11% of which appear only once. The data were obtained in a study of CD8 T cells in ankylosing spondylitis. General study points: Disease-linked clones reportedly showed significant enrichment in matched ankylosing spondylitis synovial fluid. A motif of roughly 8 highly homologous TCR beta variants was seen as apparently characteristic of ankylosing spondylitis blood.

This TCR came from a male donor with ankylosing spondylitis or in good health (not recorded which). Sequencing was performed on blood, either unsorted or a sorted T cell fraction (not recorded which).

CDR3 in amino acids: CSVEREGSTEAFF. The CDR3, as DNA: TGCAGCGTTGAAAGGGAGGGCAGTACTGAAGCTTTCTTT. The chain has TRBV29-1 and TRBJ1-1; D is undetermined. Germline V gives CDR1 SQVTM, CDR2 ANQGSEA. Trimming left V 2 bases short and J 5 bases short, with 12 bases between. CDR3 length equals 13 residues. The entire variable domain, with the rest obtained from reference TRBV29-1 and TRBJ1-1, is as follows: SAVISQKPSRDICQRGTSLTIQCQVDSQVTMMFWYRQQPGQSLTLIATANQGSEATYESGFVIDKFPISRPNLTFSTLTVSNMSPEDSSIYLCSVEREGSTEAFFGQGTRLTVV.